The T cell receptor (beta chain) under discussion was sequenced for a study of cytomegalovirus exposure and HLA in healthy donors. Study-wide background: Out of about 190 million T cells, an earlier analysis found about 100 million unique TCR beta sequences in total.

PCR employed 60 Vbeta and 13 Jbeta primers. Only in-frame clones appear in the TCRdb table, and some are missing; sequencing was by immunoSEQ multiplex PCR. Among about 190,000 clones, more than 65% were seen once, and the ten largest hold 3.8%. Per the germline V gene, CDR1 is MNHNS and CDR2 is SASEGT. The CDR3 is 12 amino acids. V lost 8 bases to trimming and J lost 2 bases, with 10 bases between them. The sequenced sample consisted of PBMCs. The clonotype was recovered from a man aged 50 or older in good health and CMV-seronegative. The chain uses TRBV6-1 and TRBJ2-7; D uncertain. The CDR3 DNA follows: TGTGCCAGCTCCTGGAGTACCTACGAGCAGTACTTC. Amino acid sequence: CASSWSTYEQYF.